The T cell receptor (beta chain) described here comes from a study of blood T cells in healthy people across ages. Findings and caveats of the study: Older age coincided with a roughly linear decline in TCR beta diversity per million T cells. Donor CMV status was unknown, possibly confounding expanded clonotype changes.

With V trimmed by 2 bases and J by 6 bases, 12 bases remained unmatched. The CDR3 extends over 17 amino acids. In germline, CDR1 is SGHVS, CDR2 FNYEAQ. A word on this clonotype: What it binds is unknown.

The second PCR ran about 7 to 12 cycles with a sample-barcoded 5' primer and J-beta primers. TCRdb fed the 5' RACE reads into MiXCR, producing one record per CDR3 protein. Here the sample spans approximately 1.5 million distinct CDR3 sequences, approximately 42% being singletons. The sequenced sample was blood. The V gene is TRBV7-6, the J gene TRBJ2-3; 9 bases line up with TRBD1. The TCR was taken from a woman between 18 and 30 years old in good health. DNA of the CDR3: TGTGCCAGCAGCTTACTCCCCGGACAGGGGCTTAGGGATACGCAGTATTTT. It is translated as CASSLLPGQGLRDTQYF.